One and the same sample provided the 23 T cell receptor beta chains below, sequenced in a study of OX40 agonist ivuxolimab in advanced cancers. Using immunoSEQ multiplex PCR, the repertoire was profiled, and TCRdb retains in-frame clones only, with some absent. The sample lists about 48,000 clones; roughly 84% were seen once. The source was CD4+ or CD8+ T cells sorted from blood, collected in a trial of the OX40 agonist ivuxolimab. All receptors derive from an adult with an advanced solid tumor such as melanoma, head and neck, liver or kidney cancer.

This clone occurred a few times. The chain has TRBV5-5 and TRBJ2-5; D is unresolved. V gave up 0 bases and J gave up 4 bases, with 10 bases separating them. The CDR3 runs 14 residues. Germline CDR1 and CDR2: SGHKS and YYEKEE (reference sequence). The CDR3 loop reads CASSLDSPRETQYF. CDR3 bases: TGTGCCAGCAGCTTGGACTCCCCCAGAGAGACCCAGTACTTC.

The V and J genes are TRBV10-1 and TRBJ1-6; D ambiguous. The germline V gene has CDR1 WNHNN and CDR2 SYGVQD (reference sequence). The CDR3 has 16 amino acids. Trimming shortened V by 7 bases and J by 4 bases, and 17 bases separated the two germline ends. For the CDR3, the DNA is TGCGCCAGCACCGACCCAACCCACGGGTATAATTCACCCCTCCACTTT. It translates to CASTDPTHGYNSPLHF.

The chain recombines TRBV7-2 with TRBJ2-7; 10 positions agree with TRBD1. The CDR3 length is 17 residues. V lost 5 bases, J lost 5 bases, and 15 bases stayed unmatched. Per the germline V gene, CDR1 is SGHTA and CDR2 is FQGNSA. CDR3 protein: CASSGDRGPGGRNEQYF. CDR3 nucleotide sequence: TGTGCCAGCAGCGGAGACAGGGGGCCGGGAGGAAGAAACGAGCAGTACTTC. Complete variable domain (other parts from reference TRBV7-2 and TRBJ2-7): GAGVSQSPSNKVTEKGKDVELRCDPISGHTALYWYRQSLGQGLEFLIYFQGNSAPDKSGLPSDRFSAERTGGSVSTLTIQRTQQEDSAVYLCASSGDRGPGGRNEQYFGPGTRLTVT.

V and J are TRBV27 and TRBJ1-6; D not resolved. From germline, CDR1 is MNHEY and CDR2 SMNVEV (reference sequence). The CDR3 runs 13 residues. The V and J ends lost 8 bases and 10 bases respectively, with 15 bases between them. The CDR3 spells CASRAGSNSPLHF. In nucleotides, the CDR3 is TGTGCCAGCCGGGCAGGATCTAACTCACCCCTCCACTTT.

The chain recombines TRBV28 with TRBJ1-4; 7 bases are a match to TRBD1. CDR1 is MDHEN, CDR2 SYDVKM, per germline. The V gene end was trimmed by 2 bases and the J gene end by 11 bases; junction bases not matched to a gene: 5. The CDR3 is 13 amino acids. The CDR3 sequence: CASSLTGEGKLFF. The CDR3 DNA is TGTGCCAGCAGTTTAACAGGGGAAGGGAAACTGTTTTTT.

The chain uses TRBV6-5 and TRBJ2-3, with D possibly being TRBD2 (6 bases). CDR3 length: 16 amino acids. Deletions cut 4 bases from V and 4 bases from J, with 18 bases between. Germline values: CDR1 MNHEY, CDR2 SVGAGI. CDR3 sequence reads: CASSSSGRRGADTQYF. CDR3 in DNA: TGTGCCAGCAGTTCCTCGGGACGGCGGGGTGCAGATACGCAGTATTTT.

The chain employs TRBV28 and TRBJ1-1; TRBD1 might be the D (5 bases). V lost 5 bases and J 3 bases, leaving 16 bases between the germline ends. This CDR3 region has 15 residues. Germline CDR1 is MDHEN and CDR2 is SYDVKM. The CDR3 coding sequence is TGTGCCAGCAGTCGGACTTCAGGGTGGGACACTGAAGCTTTCTTT. It is translated as CASSRTSGWDTEAFF.

This clone was detected once. This chain links TRBV27 with TRBJ1-1, with D maybe TRBD1 (5 bases). Trimming took 7 bases from V and 6 from J, leaving 15 bases between them. This CDR3 contains 13 residues. CDR1 and CDR2 from the germline V gene are MNHEY and SMNVEV (reference sequence). The CDR3, as DNA: TGTGCCAGCACACTCAGGGTGGGGTCTGAAGCTTTCTTT. Residues: CASTLRVGSEAFF.

The gene calls are TRBV27 and TRBJ2-3, with D unclear. In germline, CDR1 is MNHEY, CDR2 SMNVEV (reference sequence). Trimming took off 5 bases at V and 0 bases at J, with 18 bases between the two ends. This CDR3 is 17 amino acids long. CDR3 amino acids: CASSPQTPASSTDTQYF. CDR3 nucleotide sequence: TGTGCCAGCAGTCCTCAAACACCGGCCTCTAGCACAGATACGCAGTATTTT.

The chain links TRBV10-3 to TRBJ1-5; possibly TRBD1 for D (6 bases). Trimming removed 0 bases from V and 6 bases from J, with 12 bases in between. Germline lookup yields CDR1 ENHRY and CDR2 SYGVKD. CDR3 length: 15 amino acids. CDR3 region: CAISESEGGSQPQHF. CDR3 in DNA: TGTGCCATCAGTGAGTCGGAGGGGGGAAGTCAGCCCCAGCATTTT.

The chain employs TRBV19 and TRBJ1-1; D may be TRBD1 (5 bases). Per germline, CDR1 LNHDA and CDR2 SQIVND (reference sequence). The V gene lost 6 bases and the J gene lost 5 bases, with 19 bases spanning the gap. This CDR3 is built from 15 residues. CDR3 DNA sequence: TGTGCCAGTAGCGGATATATTAGGGGAGGGACTGAAGCTTTCTTT. This gives the protein CASSGYIRGGTEAFF.

As concerns this clone: A read error may produce the germline difference seen at one junction end. The rearrangement joins TRBV7-3 to TRBJ2-1; no reliable D call. The CDR3 extends over 9 amino acids. Germline V gene lookup returns CDR1 SGHTA and CDR2 FQGTGA. This CDR3 is CASSPPWVF. The CDR3 nucleotides read TGTGCCAGCAGCCCCCCTTGGGTCTTC.

The chain combines TRBV6-1 with TRBJ2-1, with 8 nucleotides matching TRBD2. Trimming removed 4 bases from V and 8 bases from J; junction bases left unmatched: 13. The germline gives CDR1 MNHNS, CDR2 SASEGT. The CDR3 loop spans 16 amino acids. CDR3 amino acids: CASSAPLSGGNYEQFF. CDR3 bases: TGTGCCAGCAGTGCACCCCTATCGGGGGGGAACTATGAGCAGTTCTTC.

J is TRBJ1-5 and V is TRBV9; the D is unclear. Germline V gene data show CDR1 as SGDLS and CDR2 as YYNGEE. Trimming removed 4 bases at V and 7 bases at J, with 15 bases between. There are 14 residues in the CDR3. CDR3 nucleotides: TGTGCCAGCAGCCCCGGGATTAACGGCCAGCCCCAGCATTTT. Translating gives CASSPGINGQPQHF.

The V and J genes are TRBV30 and TRBJ2-1; 7 bases line up with TRBD2. This CDR3 has 15 residues. After removal of 0 bases from V and 6 bases from J, the junction contained 8 bases not matched to a gene. The germline gives CDR1 GTSNPN, CDR2 SVGIG (reference sequence). CDR3 residues: CAWSVQRLAVNEQFF. CDR3 nucleotide sequence: TGTGCCTGGAGTGTACAAAGACTAGCAGTCAATGAGCAGTTCTTC.

V gene TRBV7-7 combines with J gene TRBJ2-2, with D possibly being TRBD1 (5 bases). The length of the CDR3 is 16 residues. The V end was cut by 2 bases, the J end by 4 bases, with 14 bases between. CDR1 and CDR2 from the germline V gene are SSHAT and FNYEAQ (reference sequence). CDR3 DNA: TGTGCCAGCAGCTTACAGGGCCAGGCTTCCACCGGGGAGCTGTTTTTT. Protein: CASSLQGQASTGELFF.

This CDR3 reads CASSEGREYEQYF. The CDR3 DNA is TGTGCCAGCAGTGAGGGAAGGGAGTACGAGCAGTACTTC. The genes are TRBV2 and TRBJ2-7, with D perhaps TRBD2 (5 bases). The CDR3 totals 13 residues. Trimming took off 3 bases at V and 4 bases at J, with 10 bases between the two ends. Germline values: CDR1 SNHLY, CDR2 FYNNEI.

This chain joins TRBV5-8 and TRBJ2-7, with TRBD1 matching 8 bases. The CDR3 sequence is 15 residues long. Germline V CDR1 and CDR2: SGHTS, YDEGEE. V gave up 1 base and J gave up 7 bases; unmatched junction bases: 10. In nucleotides, the CDR3 is TGTGCCAGCAGCTTGTTGGTCAGGGGGCGCGGGGAGCAGTACTTC. Protein product: CASSLLVRGRGEQYF.

The chain joins TRBV30 to TRBJ1-1; D is unresolved. The CDR3 consists of 14 residues. The germline gives CDR1 GTSNPN, CDR2 SVGIG (reference sequence). V lost 0 bases and J lost 5, with 13 bases in between. The CDR3 sequence is CAWSVESWVTEAFF. The CDR3 DNA follows: TGTGCCTGGAGTGTCGAATCGTGGGTAACTGAAGCTTTCTTT.

V usage is TRBV7-8 and J usage is TRBJ2-1; D is possibly TRBD1 (7 bases). Germline loops: CDR1 SGHVS, CDR2 FQNEAQ. The length of the CDR3 is 19 residues. V was shortened by 5 bases and J by 2 bases, with 25 bases between the two germline ends. The CDR3 nucleotides read TGTGCCAGCAGCCCAAAGACTAGGGACAGAGCCCACCCCTACAATGAGCAGTTCTTC. Translated, it gives CASSPKTRDRAHPYNEQFF.

In this sample, this clone turned up a few times. The chain combines TRBV7-8 with TRBJ2-2, with 15 bases that match TRBD2. The CDR3 consists of 19 residues. V shed 5 bases and J 4 bases; nucleotides not matched to a gene: 11. Germline V gene lookup returns CDR1 SGHVS and CDR2 FQNEAQ. The CDR3 DNA follows: TGTGCCAGCAGCCCACGACCGGGACTAGCGGGAGGTGTCACCGGGGAGCTGTTTTTT. Translated: CASSPRPGLAGGVTGELFF.

The chain is built from TRBV18 and TRBJ2-3; TRBD2 aligns across 11 bases. The V and J ends lost 8 bases and 1 base, in that order; junction bases with no gene match: 11. Germline-derived CDR1 and CDR2 are KGHSH and LQKENI. CDR3 length equals 17 residues. The CDR3 DNA is TGTGCCAGCCCATTAGCGGGAGGGCCTGGGGGCACAGATACGCAGTATTTT. It codes for CASPLAGGPGGTDTQYF.

The rearrangement links TRBV2 to TRBJ2-1; the D gene is possibly TRBD2 (6 bases). This CDR3 has 13 residues. The ends were cut back, 4 bases at V and 4 bases at J, with 8 bases in the middle. Germline V CDR1 and CDR2: SNHLY, FYNNEI. DNA for the CDR3: TGTGCCAGCAGTGGGACTAAGTACAATGAGCAGTTCTTC. Translated, it gives CASSGTKYNEQFF.